This T cell receptor beta chain was sequenced during a study of CD8+ T cells in alopecia areata (dated by TCRdb to 2016 to 2019). About the study as a whole: The treated patients, all with moderate-to-severe alopecia areata, were enrolled in an open-label pilot trial of oral tofacitinib given at 5 to 10 mg twice daily. Patients stayed on tofacitinib for 6 to 18 months and then had 6 months of follow-up off drug so that delayed response and recurrence could be assessed. Human TCRbeta sequencing covered scalp tissue and sorted CD4+ and CD8+ peripheral blood T cells from patchy and totalis/universalis alopecia areata patients and healthy controls. To study T cell clonal expansion in alopecia areata, the researchers applied high-throughput TCRbeta sequencing to both the C3H/HeJ mouse model and human patients. RNA was obtained with the PAXgene miRNA kit for fixed scalp, the miRNeasy kit for PBMCs, and the RNeasy kit for mouse skin. Biopsies were taken from tofacitinib-treated patients at baseline and at 4 and 24 weeks of treatment, and a later scalp biopsy was taken in several of the tofacitinib-treated patients. Scalp clonality was compared among normal scalp (n=4), patchy alopecia areata scalp (n=8), and alopecia totalis/universalis scalp (n=8). Amplification of TCRbeta CDR3 regions was done by immunoSEQ multiplex PCR using 35 Vbeta forward primers and 13 Jbeta reverse primers. Findings and caveats that apply to the study as a whole: Shared TCR sequences between patients were less evident than in mice, which may be partly attributable to HLA diversity in the patient population. Compared with normal scalp, lesional scalp had higher clonality and more expanded CD8+ clones, particularly in alopecia totalis/universalis, a pattern that suggests antigenic drive. Unlike mouse skin, which is dominated by gammadelta T cells, normal human skin has resident alphabeta T cells that are also sequenced, and this complicates analysis of the scalp TCR repertoire.

The CDR3 holds 15 amino acids from the cysteine to the phenylalanine. Of all the DNA, just the CDR3 is kept, 45 bases in frame from base 1. From the germline V gene, CDR1 is MNHNS and CDR2 is SASEGT. V gives up 7 bases and J gives up 0 bases, and the segment between their germline ends measures 13 bases. The library came from the immunoSEQ multiplex PCR assay. To provide template for TCR sequencing, every sample had RNA extracted and reverse transcribed into cDNA. SuperScript III was used to make first-strand cDNA, primed with a 2:1 mix of oligo-dT and random hexamers. A synthetic immune receptor repertoire was used to assess amplification bias, and residual bias was removed computationally. The paper's data handling went like this. Raw reads were preprocessed to remove errors, and CDR3 was defined by IMGT conventions from the conserved cysteine to phenylalanine. Clonality was calculated as 1 minus Shannon entropy normalized by log2 of the number of productive unique TCRs. CD4 or CD8 identity of scalp clones was inferred by cross-referencing scalp TCRbeta sequences with sorted blood CD4 and CD8 repertoires. The immuneACCESS repertoire file appears here via TCRdb, limited to in-frame rearrangements. These files lack a portion of the clones; in checked studies, under half of the deficit traces to unresolved V genes, and the cause of the others is not known. That table supplies the V and J calls and clone size; D and trimming were determined from the DNA. This sample gives over 200,000 clones in total; roughly 57% of them show up just once. Approximately 0.45% of the sample rests with the top ten.

As to this clone: It lacks a known antigen. Base quality data are lacking; no much larger clone is found one base away.

The time point label of this sample denotes: baseline before oral tofacitinib. Lesional scalp punch biopsies and peripheral blood were obtained from alopecia areata patients. PBMCs were isolated by density centrifugation and stained for CD3, CD4 and CD8, and CD4+ and CD8+ T cells were sorted on a FACSAria. The source was CD4+ T cells sorted from blood, collected at week 0. This TCR came from a human donor with alopecia areata. The V gene is TRBV6-1 and the J gene is TRBJ2-4; too little of a D gene remains to name it. The CDR3 region: CASTSRTLAKNIQYF. The DNA reads TGTGCCAGCACTTCCCGAACTCTAGCCAAAAACATTCAGTACTTC.